This TCR delta chain derives from a study of γδ T cells in repeated Plasmodium falciparum infection. Study-wide findings and caveats: Many TCRgamma sequences overlapped between individuals in stable Vgamma9/Vdelta2+ repertoires.

The CDR3 consists of 22 residues. Germline V CDR1 and CDR2: TSWWSYY, QGS. Trimming cost V 1 base and J 0 bases; bases outside gene matches: 22. This clone was picked up many times. Its matching antigen is unknown. Each sorted gammadelta sample had TRG and TRD chains sequenced. TCRdb processed the multiplex PCR reads again with the CATT caller. This table holds 80,000 to 95,000 delta-chain clones, more than 1.4% found once. Flow sorting of PBMC yielded separate Vgamma9/Vdelta2+ and Vdelta2-negative gammadelta T cell populations for bulk repertoire analysis. The rearrangement uses TRDV1 and TRDJ1; 8 bases agree with TRDD2. What was sequenced was gamma-delta T cells from blood. The sequence came from a pool of human donors (malaria-infected and uninfected, not separated). The CDR3 nucleotides are TGTGCTCTTGGGGAACCGGGCCTTCCTAAAATCCCGTGGGGGGTGTACACCGATAAACTCATCTTT. Its protein product is CALGEPGLPKIPWGVYTDKLIF.